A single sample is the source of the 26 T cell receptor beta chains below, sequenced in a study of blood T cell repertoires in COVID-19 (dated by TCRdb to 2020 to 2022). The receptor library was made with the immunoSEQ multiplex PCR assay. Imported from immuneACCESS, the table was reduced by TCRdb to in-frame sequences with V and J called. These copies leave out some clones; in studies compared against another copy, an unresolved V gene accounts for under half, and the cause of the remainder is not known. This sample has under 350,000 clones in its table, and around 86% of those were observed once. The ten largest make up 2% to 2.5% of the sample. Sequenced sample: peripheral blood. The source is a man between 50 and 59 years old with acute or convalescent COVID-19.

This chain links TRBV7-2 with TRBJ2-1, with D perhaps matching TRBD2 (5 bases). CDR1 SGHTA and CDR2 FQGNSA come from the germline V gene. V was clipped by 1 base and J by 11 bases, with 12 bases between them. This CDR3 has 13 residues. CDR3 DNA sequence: TGTGCCAGCAGCTTAGAAATTGAGGGCCAGCAGTTCTTC. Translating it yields CASSLEIEGQQFF.

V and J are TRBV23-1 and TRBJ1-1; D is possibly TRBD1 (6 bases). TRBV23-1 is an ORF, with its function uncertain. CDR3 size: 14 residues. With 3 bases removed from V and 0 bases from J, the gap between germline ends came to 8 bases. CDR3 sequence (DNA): TGCGCCAGCAGTCACCCAGGGGTGAACACTGAAGCTTTCTTT. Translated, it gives CASSHPGVNTEAFF.

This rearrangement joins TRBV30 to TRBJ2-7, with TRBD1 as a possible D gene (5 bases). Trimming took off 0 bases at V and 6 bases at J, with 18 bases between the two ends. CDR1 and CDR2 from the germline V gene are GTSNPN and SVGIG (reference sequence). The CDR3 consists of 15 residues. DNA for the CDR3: TGTGCCTGGAGTGTCCCAGGGTTCGTGCCTTTCGAGCAGTACTTC. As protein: CAWSVPGFVPFEQYF.

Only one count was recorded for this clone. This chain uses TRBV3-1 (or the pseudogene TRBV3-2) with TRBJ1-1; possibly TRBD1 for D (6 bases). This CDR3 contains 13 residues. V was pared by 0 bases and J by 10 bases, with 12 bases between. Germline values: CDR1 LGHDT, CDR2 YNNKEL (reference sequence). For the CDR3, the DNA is TGTGCCAGCAGCCAAGATCGGGGCAGGGGAGCTTTCTTT. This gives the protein CASSQDRGRGAFF.

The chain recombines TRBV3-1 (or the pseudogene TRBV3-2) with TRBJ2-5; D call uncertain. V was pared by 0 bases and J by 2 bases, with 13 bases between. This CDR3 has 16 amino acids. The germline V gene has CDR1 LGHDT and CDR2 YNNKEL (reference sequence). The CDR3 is CASSQERWSLQETQYF. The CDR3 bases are TGTGCCAGCAGCCAAGAGAGGTGGTCCCTACAAGAGACCCAGTACTTC.

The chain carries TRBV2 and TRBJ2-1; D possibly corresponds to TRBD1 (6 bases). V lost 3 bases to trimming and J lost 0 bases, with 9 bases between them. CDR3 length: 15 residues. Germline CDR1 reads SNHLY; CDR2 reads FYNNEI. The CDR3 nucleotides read TGTGCCAGCAGTGAGGGGGCCTCCTCCTACAATGAGCAGTTCTTC. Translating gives CASSEGASSYNEQFF.

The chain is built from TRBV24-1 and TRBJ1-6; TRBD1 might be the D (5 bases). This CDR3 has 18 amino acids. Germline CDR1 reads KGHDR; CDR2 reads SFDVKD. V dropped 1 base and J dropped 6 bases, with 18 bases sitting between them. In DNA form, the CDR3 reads TGTGCCACCAGTGATTTTAGGCGGGGGGAACGGGGTAATTCACCCCTCCACTTT. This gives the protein CATSDFRRGERGNSPLHF.

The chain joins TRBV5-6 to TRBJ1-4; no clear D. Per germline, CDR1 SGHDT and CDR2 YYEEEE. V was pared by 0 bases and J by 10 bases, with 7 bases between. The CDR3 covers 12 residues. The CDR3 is CASSLVDRKLFF. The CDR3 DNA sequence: TGTGCCAGCAGCTTGGTTGATAGAAAACTGTTTTTT.

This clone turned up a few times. As DNA, the CDR3 is TGTGCCAGCAGTTACTTAGTCGACACTCCAGGAAACGAGCAGTACTTC. Its translation: CASSYLVDTPGNEQYF. This chain joins TRBV6-5 and TRBJ2-7; D gene uncertain. The CDR3 loop spans 16 amino acids. CDR1 is MNHEY, CDR2 SVGAGI, per germline. Trimming took off 1 base at V and 5 bases at J, with 18 bases between the two ends.

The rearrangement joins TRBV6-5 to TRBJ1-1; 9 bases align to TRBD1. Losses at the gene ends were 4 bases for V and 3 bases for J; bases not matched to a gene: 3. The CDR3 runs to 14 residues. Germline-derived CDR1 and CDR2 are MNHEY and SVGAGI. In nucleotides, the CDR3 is TGTGCCAGCAGTTGGACAGGGGAGGACACTGAAGCTTTCTTT. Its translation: CASSWTGEDTEAFF.

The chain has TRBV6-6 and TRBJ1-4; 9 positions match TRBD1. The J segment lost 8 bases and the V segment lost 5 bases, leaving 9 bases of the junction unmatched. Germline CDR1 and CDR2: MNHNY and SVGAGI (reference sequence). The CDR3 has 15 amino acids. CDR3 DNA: TGTGCCAGCAGTCGGTCACAGGGGGCGAGAGAAAAACTGTTTTTT. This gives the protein CASSRSQGAREKLFF.

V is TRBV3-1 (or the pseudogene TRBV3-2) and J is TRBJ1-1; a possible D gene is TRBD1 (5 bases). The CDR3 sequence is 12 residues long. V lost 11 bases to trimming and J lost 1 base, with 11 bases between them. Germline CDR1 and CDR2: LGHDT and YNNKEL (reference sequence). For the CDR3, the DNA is TGTGCCTCCAACACAGGGAACACTGAAGCTTTCTTT. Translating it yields CASNTGNTEAFF.

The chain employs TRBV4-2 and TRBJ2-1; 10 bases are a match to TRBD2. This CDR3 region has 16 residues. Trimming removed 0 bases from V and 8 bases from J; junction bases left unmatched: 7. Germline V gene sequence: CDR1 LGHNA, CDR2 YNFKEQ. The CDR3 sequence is CASSQDNSGGKDEQFF. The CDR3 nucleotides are TGTGCCAGCAGCCAAGATAATAGCGGGGGGAAGGATGAGCAGTTCTTC.

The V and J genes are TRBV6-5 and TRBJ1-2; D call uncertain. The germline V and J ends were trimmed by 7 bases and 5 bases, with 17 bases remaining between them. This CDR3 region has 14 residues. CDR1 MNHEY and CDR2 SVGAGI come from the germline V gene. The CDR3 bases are TGTGCCAGCATTTCACGGGGTGACCCTTATGGCTACACCTTC. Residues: CASISRGDPYGYTF.

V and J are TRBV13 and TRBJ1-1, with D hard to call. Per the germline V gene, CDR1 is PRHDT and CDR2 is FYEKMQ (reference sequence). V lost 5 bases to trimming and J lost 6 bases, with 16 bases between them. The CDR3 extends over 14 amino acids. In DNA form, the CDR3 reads TGTGCCAGCAGCCGGCCCCGGGTTTTGGCTGAAGCTTTCTTT. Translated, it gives CASSRPRVLAEAFF.

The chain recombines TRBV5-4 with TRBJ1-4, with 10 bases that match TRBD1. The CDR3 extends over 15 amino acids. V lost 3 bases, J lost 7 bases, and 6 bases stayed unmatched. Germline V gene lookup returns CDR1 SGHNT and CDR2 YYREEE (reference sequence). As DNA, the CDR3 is TGTGCCAGCAGCTCCCGACAGGGGGCTATTGAAAAACTGTTTTTT. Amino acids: CASSSRQGAIEKLFF.

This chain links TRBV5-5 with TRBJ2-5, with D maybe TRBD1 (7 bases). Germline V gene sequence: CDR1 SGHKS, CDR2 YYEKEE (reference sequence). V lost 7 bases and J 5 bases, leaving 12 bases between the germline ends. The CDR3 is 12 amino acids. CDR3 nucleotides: TGTGCCAGCGGGGGGACAGCCGAGACCCAGTACTTC. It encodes CASGGTAETQYF. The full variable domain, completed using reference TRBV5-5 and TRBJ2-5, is DAGVTQSPTHLIKTRGQQVTLRCSPISGHKSVSWYQQVLGQGPQFIFQYYEKEERGRGNFPDRFSARQFPNYSSELNVNALLLGDSALYLCASGGTAETQYFGPGTRLLVL.

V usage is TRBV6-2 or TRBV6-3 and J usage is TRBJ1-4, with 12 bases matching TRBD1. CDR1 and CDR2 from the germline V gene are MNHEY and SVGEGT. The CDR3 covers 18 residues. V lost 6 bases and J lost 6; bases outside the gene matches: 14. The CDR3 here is CASSPRPGQGAEDEKLFF. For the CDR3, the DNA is TGTGCCAGCAGCCCCCGGCCGGGACAGGGGGCGGAAGATGAAAAACTGTTTTTT.

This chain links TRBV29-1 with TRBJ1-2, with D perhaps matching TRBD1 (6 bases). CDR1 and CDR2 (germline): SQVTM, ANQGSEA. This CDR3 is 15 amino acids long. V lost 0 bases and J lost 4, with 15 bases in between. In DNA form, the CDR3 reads TGCAGCGTTGAAGATGGGGGCAGCCCTGTCTATGGCTACACCTTC. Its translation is CSVEDGGSPVYGYTF.

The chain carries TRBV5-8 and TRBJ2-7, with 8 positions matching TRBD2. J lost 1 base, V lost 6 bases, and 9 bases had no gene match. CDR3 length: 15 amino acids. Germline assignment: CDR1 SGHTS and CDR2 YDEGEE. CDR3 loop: CASNTRGGASYEQYF. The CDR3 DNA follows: TGTGCCAGCAACACTCGGGGGGGCGCATCCTACGAGCAGTACTTC.

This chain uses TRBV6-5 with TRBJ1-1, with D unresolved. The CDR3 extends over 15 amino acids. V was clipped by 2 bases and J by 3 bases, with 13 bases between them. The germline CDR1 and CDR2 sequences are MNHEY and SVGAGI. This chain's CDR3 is CASSYDGIRDTEAFF. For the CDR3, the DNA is TGTGCCAGCAGTTACGACGGGATTAGGGACACTGAAGCTTTCTTT.

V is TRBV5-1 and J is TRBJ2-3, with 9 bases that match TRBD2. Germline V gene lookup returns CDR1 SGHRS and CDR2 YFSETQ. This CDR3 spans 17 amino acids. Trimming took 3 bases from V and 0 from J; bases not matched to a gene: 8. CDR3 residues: CASSWGLATLSTDTQYF. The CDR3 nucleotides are TGCGCCAGCAGCTGGGGACTAGCCACCCTAAGCACAGATACGCAGTATTTT.

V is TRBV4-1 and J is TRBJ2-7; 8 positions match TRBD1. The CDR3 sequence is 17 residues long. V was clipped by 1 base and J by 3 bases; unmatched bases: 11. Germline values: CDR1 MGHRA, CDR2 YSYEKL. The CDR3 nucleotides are TGCGCCAGCAGCCAAGGGGCCGGGACAGGCGAATTCTACGAGCAGTACTTC. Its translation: CASSQGAGTGEFYEQYF.

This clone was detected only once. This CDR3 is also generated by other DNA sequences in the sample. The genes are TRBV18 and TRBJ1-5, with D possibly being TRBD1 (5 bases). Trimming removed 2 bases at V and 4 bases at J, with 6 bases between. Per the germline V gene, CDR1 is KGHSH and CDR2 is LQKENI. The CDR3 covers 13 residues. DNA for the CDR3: TGTGCCAGCTCACCAGGGGGGAATCAGCCCCAGCATTTT. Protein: CASSPGGNQPQHF. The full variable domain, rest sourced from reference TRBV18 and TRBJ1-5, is NAGVMQNPRHLVRRRGQEARLRCSPMKGHSHVYWYRQLPEEGLKFMVYLQKENIIDESGMPKERFSAEFPKEGPSILRIQQVVRGDSAAYFCASSPGGNQPQHFGDGTRLSIL.

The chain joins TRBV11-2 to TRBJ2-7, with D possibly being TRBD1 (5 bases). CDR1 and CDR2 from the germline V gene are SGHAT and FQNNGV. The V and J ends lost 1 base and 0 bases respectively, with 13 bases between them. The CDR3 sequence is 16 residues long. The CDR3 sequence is CASSLAGARSSYEQYF. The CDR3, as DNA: TGTGCCAGCAGCTTAGCTGGGGCCAGATCCTCCTACGAGCAGTACTTC.

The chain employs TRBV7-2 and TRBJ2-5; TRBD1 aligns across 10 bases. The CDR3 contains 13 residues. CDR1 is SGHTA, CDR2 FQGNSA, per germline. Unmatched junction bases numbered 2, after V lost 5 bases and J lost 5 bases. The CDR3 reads CASSRTGGETQYF. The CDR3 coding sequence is TGTGCCAGCAGCCGGACAGGGGGGGAGACCCAGTACTTC.